A single sample gave rise to the 18 T cell receptor beta chains below, sequenced in a study of blood T cell repertoires in COVID-19. Generated by immunoSEQ multiplex PCR, the TCRdb table keeps only in-frame clones and is missing some. The data show about 59,000 clones, more than 60% seen once. Material: peripheral blood. The receptors were gathered from a woman between 70 and 85 years old with acute or convalescent COVID-19.

The count of this clone is one. The chain recombines TRBV7-3 with TRBJ2-2; 8 bases fit TRBD1. Unmatched junction bases numbered 5, after V lost 5 bases and J lost 6 bases. Germline assignment: CDR1 SGHTA and CDR2 FQGTGA. The CDR3 covers 14 residues. The CDR3 sequence is CASSPTTGAGELFF. The CDR3 nucleotides are TGTGCCAGCAGCCCGACGACAGGGGCCGGGGAGCTGTTTTTT.

This chain connects TRBV30 to TRBJ1-6; maybe TRBD1 (6 bases). The V gene lost 3 bases and the J gene lost 10 bases, with 13 bases spanning the gap. CDR1 GTSNPN and CDR2 SVGIG come from the germline V gene (reference sequence). This CDR3 has 13 residues. CDR3 loop: CAWRSGGRSPLHF. In DNA, the CDR3 is TGTGCCTGGAGAAGCGGGGGGCGGTCACCCCTCCACTTT.

The V gene is TRBV19, the J gene TRBJ2-5; D unresolved. The CDR3 sequence is 13 residues long. V lost 6 bases and J lost 3, with 11 bases in between. Germline values: CDR1 LNHDA, CDR2 SQIVND (reference sequence). The CDR3 DNA reads TGTGCCAGTAGACCCAGACTGAAAGAGACCCAGTACTTC. It is translated as CASRPRLKETQYF.

This clone showed up just once. The chain couples TRBV7-9 to TRBJ2-3; the match to TRBD1 covers 11 bases. The V segment lost 5 bases and the J segment 4 bases; nucleotides outside the gene matches: 8. Germline-derived CDR1 and CDR2 are SEHNR and FQNEAQ (reference sequence). This CDR3 spans 16 amino acids. CDR3 sequence: CASSVGQGVNADTQYF. CDR3 in DNA: TGTGCCAGCAGCGTGGGACAGGGGGTTAACGCAGATACGCAGTATTTT.

The chain employs TRBV19 and TRBJ2-2; D gene uncertain. The CDR3 totals 13 residues. V shed 0 bases and J shed 5 bases, with 4 bases lying between them. Germline V gene lookup returns CDR1 LNHDA and CDR2 SQIVND (reference sequence). The CDR3: CASSIDPTGELFF. CDR3 bases: TGTGCCAGTAGTATAGATCCTACCGGGGAGCTGTTTTTT.

The rearrangement links TRBV19 to TRBJ2-6; D uncertain. Trimming stripped 5 bases from V and 4 bases from J, with 18 bases between. Germline assignment: CDR1 LNHDA and CDR2 SQIVND (reference sequence). The length of the CDR3 is 17 residues. The CDR3 here is CASSAHLSAYGANVLTF. The CDR3 nucleotides read TGTGCCAGTAGTGCCCATCTGTCAGCGTACGGGGCCAACGTCCTGACTTTC.

This clone turned up a few times. J is TRBJ1-5 and V is TRBV19; D call uncertain. CDR1 and CDR2 from the germline V gene are LNHDA and SQIVND (reference sequence). This CDR3 spans 14 amino acids. The V end was cut by 7 bases, the J end by 6 bases, with 16 bases between. CDR3 loop: CASTAGLSPQPQHF. CDR3 nucleotide sequence: TGTGCCAGTACGGCAGGACTGTCTCCTCAGCCCCAGCATTTT.

This chain connects TRBV2 to TRBJ2-1, with 8 bases identical to TRBD2. The CDR3 sequence is 14 residues long. Unmatched junction bases numbered 13, after V lost 4 bases and J lost 14 bases. Germline V CDR1 and CDR2: SNHLY, FYNNEI. CDR3 protein: CASSGQRGPTPEFF. DNA for the CDR3: TGTGCCAGCAGTGGGCAGCGGGGGCCCACCCCAGAGTTCTTC.

The chain joins TRBV30 to TRBJ1-2, with D maybe TRBD1 (6 bases). Trimming took off 2 bases at V and 8 bases at J, with 9 bases between the two ends. Germline loops: CDR1 GTSNPN, CDR2 SVGIG (reference sequence). The CDR3 contains 11 residues. The CDR3 reads CAWSQGQGYTF. The CDR3 DNA sequence: TGTGCCTGGAGTCAAGGACAGGGCTACACCTTC.

There are a few counts of this clone. The V call is TRBV7-2, the J call TRBJ1-2; D is perhaps TRBD1 (6 bases). With 6 bases removed from V and 6 bases from J, the gap between germline ends came to 23 bases. CDR3 length: 16 residues. From germline, CDR1 is SGHTA and CDR2 FQGNSA. CDR3 residues: CASSLGGKGDTDGYTF. The CDR3 bases are TGTGCCAGCAGTTTGGGGGGGAAAGGGGACACGGATGGCTACACCTTC.

V is TRBV3-1 (or the pseudogene TRBV3-2) and J is TRBJ2-3; D may be TRBD2 (5 bases). V was pared by 2 bases and J by 3 bases, with 21 bases between. The germline CDR1 and CDR2 sequences are LGHDT and YNNKEL (reference sequence). The CDR3 length is 18 residues. This chain's CDR3 is CASSQFPPSASGTDTQYF. As DNA, the CDR3 is TGTGCCAGCAGCCAATTTCCACCCTCCGCGTCGGGGACAGATACGCAGTATTTT.

CDR3 DNA: TGTGCCAGCAGCTCCCAACAGGGGTTCGCAGATACGCAGTATTTT. Residues: CASSSQQGFADTQYF. The rearrangement links TRBV7-2 to TRBJ2-3; 7 bases align to TRBD1. The germline V gene encodes CDR1 SGHTA and CDR2 FQGNSA. Unmatched junction bases numbered 8, after V lost 4 bases and J lost 4 bases. This CDR3 has 15 residues.

This clone was recorded once. The chain recombines TRBV5-4 with TRBJ2-5; possibly TRBD1 for D (5 bases). Germline assignment: CDR1 SGHNT and CDR2 YYREEE (reference sequence). V was shortened by 0 bases and J by 2 bases, with 14 bases between the two germline ends. CDR3 length equals 16 residues. As DNA, the CDR3 is TGTGCCAGCAGCTTGGCCATACAGGCGAGACAAGAGACCCAGTACTTC. This gives the protein CASSLAIQARQETQYF.

CDR3 DNA: TGTGCCACCAGTGTGGGGCTGAACACCGGGGAGCTGTTTTTT. Translation: CATSVGLNTGELFF. The chain carries TRBV24-1 and TRBJ2-2; TRBD1 is a possible D gene (5 bases). Germline assignment: CDR1 KGHDR and CDR2 SFDVKD. V was shortened by 5 bases and J by 1 base, with 7 bases between the two germline ends. The CDR3 is 14 amino acids.

A single count supports this clone. The chain has TRBV15 and TRBJ2-3, with D tentatively TRBD1 (5 bases). Germline lookup yields CDR1 LNHNV and CDR2 YYDKDF (reference sequence). V gave up 2 bases and J gave up 2 bases, with 14 bases separating them. The CDR3 consists of 16 residues. CDR3 coding DNA: TGTGCCACCAGCAGATACTACAAGACAGTCACAGATACGCAGTATTTT. Translating it yields CATSRYYKTVTDTQYF.

This chain uses TRBV6-5 with TRBJ1-2; D call uncertain. The germline V gene has CDR1 MNHEY and CDR2 SVGAGI. This CDR3 is built from 15 residues. Trimming pared 6 bases from V and 4 bases from J, leaving 18 bases between. The CDR3 DNA sequence: TGTGCCAGCAGGACGGCGGGCAAGGACCCCTATGGCTACACCTTC. Protein product: CASRTAGKDPYGYTF.

The V gene is TRBV30, the J gene TRBJ1-1, with unresolved D. Germline V gives CDR1 GTSNPN, CDR2 SVGIG (reference sequence). The CDR3 is 15 amino acids. Trimming took off 4 bases at V and 8 bases at J, with 23 bases between the two ends. Here the CDR3 reads CAWTGGHFSLKEAFF. For the CDR3, the DNA is TGTGCCTGGACCGGAGGCCATTTCTCCCTGAAGGAAGCTTTCTTT.

The genes are TRBV9 and TRBJ2-2; D remains unclear. The CDR3 is made up of 16 amino acids. Germline loops: CDR1 SGDLS, CDR2 YYNGEE. The V end was cut by 0 bases, the J end by 4 bases, with 13 bases between. The CDR3 sequence: CASSVERKRGTGELFF. The CDR3 coding sequence is TGTGCCAGCAGCGTAGAAAGAAAACGAGGCACCGGGGAGCTGTTTTTT.